The 25 T cell receptor beta chains listed next were all sequenced from one sample in a study of T cells in Graves' hyperthyroidism and ophthalmopathy. The investigators amplified TCR beta CDR3 regions from RNA transcripts. The HTBI primer set drove a first-round RT-PCR of the TCR CDR3. TCRdb reprocessed the multiplex PCR reads with MiXCR, giving one entry per CDR3 protein. In the table there are roughly 400,000 distinct CDR3 sequences, roughly 13% of which are singletons. The sequencing sample was made of blood. The receptors shown here come from a man between 50 and 59 years old with Graves' ophthalmopathy.

This clonotype was detected ten times or more. The genes are TRBV3-1 and TRBJ1-3; D gene ambiguous. CDR1 is LGHDT and CDR2 is YNNKEL in the germline V gene (reference sequence). The length of the CDR3 is 14 residues. The V gene lost 1 base and the J gene lost 4 bases, with 8 bases spanning the gap. The chain's CDR3 is CASSQGNSGNTIYF. The CDR3 DNA sequence: TGTGCCAGCAGCCAAGGCAACTCAGGAAACACCATATATTTT.

CDR3: CASSNLGTGYEQYF. In DNA form, the CDR3 reads TGTGCCAGCAGTAACCTCGGGACAGGGTACGAGCAGTACTTC. The V gene is TRBV6-5, the J gene TRBJ2-7, with 9 bases aligning to TRBD1. The germline V gene has CDR1 MNHEY and CDR2 SVGAGI. Germline trimming cut 5 bases from V and 4 bases from J; bases unmatched to any gene: 6. The CDR3 length is 14 residues.

This clonotype appeared a few times. A much larger clone lies one base from this, so it may be a read error. The rearrangement joins TRBV27 to TRBJ2-1; 10 nucleotides match TRBD2. V gave up 1 base and J gave up 4 bases; unmatched junction bases: 4. The CDR3 consists of 16 residues. The germline gives CDR1 MNHEY, CDR2 SMNVEV (reference sequence). CDR3 sequence: CASSLFGTSAYNEQFF. CDR3 sequence (DNA): TGTGCCAGCAGTTTATTTGGGACTAGCGCTTACAATGAGCAGTTCTTC.

The gene calls are TRBV6-1 and TRBJ2-2, with 8 bases lining up with TRBD1. Germline CDR1 and CDR2: MNHNS and SASEGT. The CDR3 consists of 15 residues. V was pared by 6 bases and J by 5 bases, with 8 bases of the junction left unmatched. The CDR3 DNA follows: TGTGCCAGCAGGGCCGGGACAGGAGTAACCGGGGAGCTGTTTTTT. It codes for CASRAGTGVTGELFF.

V usage is TRBV6-1 and J usage is TRBJ2-7, with no clear D. The CDR3 sequence is 14 residues long. The germline gives CDR1 MNHNS, CDR2 SASEGT. V was trimmed by 9 bases and J by 0 bases, leaving 15 bases between them. CDR3 coding DNA: TGTGCCAGTAGGACGACTCAAAGCTCCTACGAGCAGTACTTC. This sequence encodes CASRTTQSSYEQYF.

V usage is TRBV9 and J usage is TRBJ1-5, with unresolved D. CDR3 length: 15 residues. Germline assignment: CDR1 SGDLS and CDR2 YYNGEE. The V end lost 2 bases, the J end lost 0 bases, and 9 bases lay between the germline ends. CDR3 region: CASSVLGDSNQPQHF. The CDR3 DNA reads TGTGCCAGCAGCGTTTTGGGAGATAGCAATCAGCCCCAGCATTTT. The full variable domain, its missing parts supplied by reference TRBV9 and TRBJ1-5, is DSGVTQTPKHLITATGQRVTLRCSPRSGDLSVYWYQQSLDQGLQFLIQYYNGEERAKGNILERFSAQQFPDLHSELNLSSLELGDSALYFCASSVLGDSNQPQHFGDGTRLSIL.

About this clonotype: A single base separates this from a much larger clone, so it may be a read error. J is TRBJ2-7 and V is TRBV9, with 8 bases lining up with TRBD2. The CDR3 sequence is 14 residues long. CDR1 and CDR2 from the germline V gene are SGDLS and YYNGEE. The DNA for the CDR3 is TGTGCCAGCGGCGTCGGGGGGGCCCAAGACGAGCAGTACTTC. The encoded protein is CASGVGGAQDEQYF.

This clonotype was seen repeatedly, ten times or more. The CDR3 DNA follows: TGTGCCAGCAGGAAGGGGGTCACAAACTATGGCTACACCTTC. Its protein is CASRKGVTNYGYTF. The chain recombines TRBV6-1 with TRBJ1-2; a weak D match, TRBD1 (6 bases). Per germline, CDR1 MNHNS and CDR2 SASEGT. Between the trimmed V and J ends, which lost 6 bases and 2 bases, there was a span of 13 bases. The CDR3 runs to 14 residues.

This clonotype was observed many times. This chain joins TRBV20-1 and TRBJ2-1, with a tentative D call TRBD1 (6 bases). CDR1 and CDR2 (germline): DFQATT, SNEGSKA (reference sequence). The V gene lost 4 bases and the J gene lost 7 bases, with 17 bases spanning the gap. The CDR3 sequence is 14 residues long. The CDR3 region is CSATDDRGGNEQFF. CDR3 sequence (DNA): TGCAGTGCTACTGACGACCGAGGGGGAAATGAGCAGTTCTTC.

This clonotype appeared a few times. The chain links TRBV19 to TRBJ1-1, with D unresolved. Trimming shortened V by 1 base and J by 0 bases, and 9 bases separated the two germline ends. Germline V CDR1 and CDR2: LNHDA, SQIVND (reference sequence). The CDR3 loop spans 15 amino acids. Here the CDR3 reads CASSIGSDLNTEAFF. The CDR3 coding sequence is TGTGCCAGTAGTATAGGTAGCGATTTGAACACTGAAGCTTTCTTT.

This clonotype has more than one count but fewer than ten. This sequence may be a read error, since a much larger clone differs from it by one base. The rearrangement joins TRBV7-3 to TRBJ2-5, with 9 bases identical to TRBD2. The CDR3 extends over 16 amino acids. Germline V CDR1 and CDR2: SGHTA, FQGTGA. The CDR3 here is CASSLRWREGQKTQYF. The CDR3 coding sequence is TGTGCCAGCAGCTTAAGGTGGCGGGAGGGCCAAAAGACCCAGTACTTC.

V is TRBV6-1 and J is TRBJ1-2; 9 bases are a match to TRBD1. The germline gives CDR1 MNHNS, CDR2 SASEGT. The CDR3 runs 19 residues. V lost 2 bases and J lost 3; bases outside the gene matches: 16. CDR3 DNA: TGTGCCAGCAGTGAAATGGTCCGGGACAGGGTTCGGAGGGACTATGGCTACACCTTC. It codes for CASSEMVRDRVRRDYGYTF.

This clonotype was counted many times. CDR3 bases: TGCGCCAGCAGCTTGGTGGCGGGAACGTTCACAGATACGCAGTATTTT. Translation: CASSLVAGTFTDTQYF. The V call is TRBV5-1, the J call TRBJ2-3, with TRBD2 as a possible D gene (6 bases). CDR3 length: 16 amino acids. The germline V gene has CDR1 SGHRS and CDR2 YFSETQ. The V end lost 0 bases, the J end lost 2 bases, and 13 bases lay between the germline ends. Filled out from reference TRBV5-1 and TRBJ2-3, the complete variable domain reads KAGVTQTPRYLIKTRGQQVTLSCSPISGHRSVSWYQQTPGQGLQFLFEYFSETQRNKGNFPGRFSGRQFSNSRSEMNVSTLELGDSALYLCASSLVAGTFTDTQYFGPGTRLTVL.

The rearrangement joins TRBV24-1 to TRBJ2-1, with TRBD1 identical over 9 bases. From germline, CDR1 is KGHDR and CDR2 SFDVKD. V dropped 4 bases and J dropped 9; count of bases not matched to a gene: 12. This CDR3 contains 16 residues. CDR3 nucleotide sequence: TGTGCCACCAGTGAACCGGGACAGGGAAAAGTAGCTGAGCAGTTCTTC. Translating gives CATSEPGQGKVAEQFF.

As regards this clonotype: Given a much more abundant clone one base away, this may be a read error. This chain links TRBV7-8 with TRBJ1-1; no clear D. Germline values: CDR1 SGHVS, CDR2 FQNEAQ. Between the trimmed V and J ends, which lost 5 bases and 2 bases, there was a span of 21 bases. The CDR3 length is 17 residues. CDR3 protein: CASSPPPKNIINTEAFF. The CDR3 DNA sequence: TGTGCCAGCAGCCCACCCCCCAAAAATATCATTAACACTGAAGCTTTCTTT.

V is TRBV19 and J is TRBJ2-3; D uncertain. Germline V gene sequence: CDR1 LNHDA, CDR2 SQIVND (reference sequence). The CDR3 is 15 residues long. The V end was cut by 1 base, the J end by 0 bases, with 8 bases between. The CDR3 reads CASSIAVRSTDTQYF. In DNA, the CDR3 is TGTGCCAGTAGTATAGCCGTCAGAAGCACAGATACGCAGTATTTT.

In its sample, this clonotype was seen a few times. V usage is TRBV20-1 and J usage is TRBJ1-1, with D unresolved. V lost 1 base, J lost 1 base, and 4 bases lay in between. The CDR3 covers 12 residues. CDR1 is DFQATT and CDR2 is SNEGSKA in the germline V gene (reference sequence). The chain's CDR3 is CSARGGNTEAFF. The CDR3 DNA reads as TGCAGTGCTAGAGGAGGGAACACTGAAGCTTTCTTT.

There are many counts of this clonotype. This chain joins TRBV3-1 and TRBJ1-2; D is undetermined. Trimming removed 3 bases at V and 8 bases at J, with 10 bases between. The CDR3 has 12 residues. Germline CDR1 LGHDT, CDR2 YNNKEL (reference sequence). CDR3 nucleotide sequence: TGTGCCAGCAGCCAGGTACGCCACGGCTACACCTTC. This translates into CASSQVRHGYTF.

This clonotype was observed a single time. At one of its ends the junction is not consistent with the germline gene, which may arise from a read error. The J gene is TRBJ2-7, the V gene TRBV6-9; 7 bases fit TRBD1. This CDR3 spans 15 amino acids. Germline CDR1 and CDR2: MNHGY and SVAAGI. The CDR3 spells CASSYIMGQSYEQCF. The CDR3 bases are TGTGCCAGCAGTTACATCATGGGACAGTCCTACGAGCAGTGCTTC.

This clonotype was observed at least ten times. V gene TRBV10-3 combines with J gene TRBJ2-7; possibly TRBD2 for D (5 bases). CDR3 length: 15 amino acids. Trimming removed 3 bases at V and 0 bases at J, with 12 bases between. The germline CDR1 and CDR2 sequences are ENHRY and SYGVKD. The CDR3, as DNA: TGTGCCATCAGTGAAGGACTCTCCATCTCCTACGAGCAGTACTTC. Translation gives CAISEGLSISYEQYF.

This clonotype showed up many times. The rearrangement uses TRBV19 and TRBJ2-5; 7 bases are a match to TRBD1. The junction had 4 bases not matched to a gene; V was cut back by 5 bases and J by 1 base. This CDR3 contains 14 residues. Per germline, CDR1 LNHDA and CDR2 SQIVND (reference sequence). In DNA form, the CDR3 reads TGTGCCAGTAGTCTCCGGGACAGCCAAGAGACCCAGTACTTC. This translates into CASSLRDSQETQYF.

This clonotype showed up many times. This chain links TRBV3-1 with TRBJ2-1; 13 nucleotides align to TRBD2. Germline CDR1 and CDR2: LGHDT and YNNKEL (reference sequence). CDR3 length: 16 residues. V trimming: 6 bases; J trimming: 5 bases; junction bases outside the gene matches: 7. The CDR3 loop reads CASSSTSGRGDNEQFF. CDR3 sequence (DNA): TGTGCCAGCAGTTCAACTAGCGGGAGGGGAGACAATGAGCAGTTCTTC.

The chain has TRBV6-2 or TRBV6-3 and TRBJ2-3; no reliable D call. V was trimmed by 8 bases and J by 5 bases, leaving 11 bases between them. Germline V gene sequence: CDR1 MNHEY, CDR2 SVGEGT. The CDR3 has 12 residues. The CDR3 reads CASRSPVDTQYF. CDR3 nucleotides: TGTGCCAGCCGATCACCAGTAGATACGCAGTATTTT.

This clonotype was seen many times. This chain connects TRBV11-2 to TRBJ2-1, with no clear D. The CDR3 runs 13 residues. Looked up from germline, CDR1 is SGHAT and CDR2 is FQNNGV. V was pared by 5 bases and J by 3 bases, with 8 bases between. The CDR3 DNA follows: TGTGCCAGCAGCCAAAACAACTACAATGAGCAGTTCTTC. It is translated as CASSQNNYNEQFF.

The V and J genes are TRBV4-2 and TRBJ2-7, with 10 positions matching TRBD2. This CDR3 spans 16 amino acids. CDR1 and CDR2 from the germline V gene are LGHNA and YNFKEQ. Unmatched junction bases numbered 7, after V lost 1 base and J lost 4 bases. CDR3 amino acids: CASSQGSAGGGYEQYF. CDR3 coding DNA: TGTGCCAGCAGCCAAGGGTCAGCGGGAGGGGGTTACGAGCAGTACTTC.